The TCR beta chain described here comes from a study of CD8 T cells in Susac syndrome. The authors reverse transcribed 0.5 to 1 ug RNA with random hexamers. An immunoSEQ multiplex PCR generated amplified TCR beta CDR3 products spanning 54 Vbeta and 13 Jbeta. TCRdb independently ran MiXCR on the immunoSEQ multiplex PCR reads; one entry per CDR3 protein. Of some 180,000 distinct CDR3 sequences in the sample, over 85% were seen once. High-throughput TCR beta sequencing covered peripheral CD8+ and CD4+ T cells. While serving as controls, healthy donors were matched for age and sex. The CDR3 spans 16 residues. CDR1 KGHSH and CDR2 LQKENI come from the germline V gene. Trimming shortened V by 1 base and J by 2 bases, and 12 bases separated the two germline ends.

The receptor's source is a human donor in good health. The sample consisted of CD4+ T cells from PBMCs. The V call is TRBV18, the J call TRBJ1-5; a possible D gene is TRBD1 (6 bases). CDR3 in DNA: TGTGCCAGCTCACCACTGGCCAGGGGAGGCAATCAGCCCCAGCATTTT. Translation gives CASSPLARGGNQPQHF.